These 22 T cell receptor beta chains came from one sample sequenced in a study of beta chain features in type 1 diabetes. The isolated RNA, all of it, was reverse transcribed, so expressed TCRB transcripts were what got sequenced. Produced via immunoSEQ multiplex PCR; TCRdb's table is partial and in-frame only. The sample consists of fewer than 900,000 clones, roughly 16% of them appearing once. The sequenced material came from naive CD4+ T cells from blood. These receptors were taken from a woman aged 18-35 years in good health.

This clone was seen only a few times. The chain uses TRBV7-3 and TRBJ1-1; D is ambiguous. Trimming removed 0 bases from V and 1 base from J, with 9 bases in between. The CDR3 contains 15 residues. In germline, CDR1 is SGHTA, CDR2 FQGTGA. The CDR3 is CASSLTSARNTEAFF. As DNA, the CDR3 is TGTGCCAGCAGCTTAACGTCGGCCCGGAACACTGAAGCTTTCTTT.

The genes are TRBV6-6 and TRBJ1-2; D is unresolved. CDR1 is MNHNY, CDR2 SVGAGI, per germline (reference sequence). The CDR3 has 11 residues. Trimming shortened V by 8 bases and J by 7 bases, and 11 bases separated the two germline ends. The CDR3 protein is CASQGHVGYTF. The DNA of the CDR3 is TGTGCCAGCCAAGGGCATGTTGGCTACACCTTC.

V and J are TRBV28 and TRBJ1-5; 8 bases map to TRBD1. Germline values: CDR1 MDHEN, CDR2 SYDVKM. J was trimmed by 3 bases and V by 6 bases; bases with no gene match: 10. The CDR3 runs to 16 residues. This chain's CDR3 is CASSTVGQVSNQPQHF. In DNA, the CDR3 is TGTGCCAGCAGCACGGTGGGACAGGTCTCCAATCAGCCCCAGCATTTT.

The J gene is TRBJ2-1, the V gene TRBV28; D may be TRBD1 (7 bases). This CDR3 contains 16 residues. Per the germline V gene, CDR1 is MDHEN and CDR2 is SYDVKM. V lost 5 bases and J lost 7, with 21 bases in between. CDR3 loop: CASSTPSGGQWNEQFF. CDR3 nucleotides: TGTGCCAGCAGTACCCCATCAGGGGGGCAATGGAATGAGCAGTTCTTC. The whole variable domain, filled in from reference TRBV28 and TRBJ2-1, reads DVKVTQSSRYLVKRTGEKVFLECVQDMDHENMFWYRQDPGLGLRLIYFSYDVKMKEKGDIPEGYSVSREKKERFSLILESASTNQTSMYLCASSTPSGGQWNEQFFGPGTRLTVL.

The rearrangement joins TRBV25-1 to TRBJ2-5; D unclear. In germline, CDR1 is MGHDK, CDR2 SYGVNS. The V and J ends lost 4 bases and 5 bases respectively, with 8 bases between them. The CDR3 runs 12 residues. CDR3 in DNA: TGTGCCAGCAGTGGGGTGGCGGAGACCCAGTACTTC. Protein sequence: CASSGVAETQYF.

This clone was detected a few times. Distinct nucleotide sequences in the sample also encode this CDR3. The gene calls are TRBV7-9 and TRBJ2-3; D gene ambiguous. Germline CDR1 SEHNR, CDR2 FQNEAQ (reference sequence). V was clipped by 0 bases and J by 2 bases, with 9 bases between them. This CDR3 has 15 amino acids. As DNA, the CDR3 is TGTGCCAGCAGCTTAGCGGTGGGCTACACAGATACGCAGTATTTT. Encoded protein: CASSLAVGYTDTQYF. Full variable domain (remainder filled in from reference TRBV7-9 and TRBJ2-3): DTGVSQNPRHKITKRGQNVTFRCDPISEHNRLYWYRQTLGQGPEFLTYFQNEAQLEKSRLLSDRFSAERPKGSFSTLEIQRTEQGDSAMYLCASSLAVGYTDTQYFGPGTRLTVL.

This clone has more than one count but fewer than ten. The chain has TRBV5-6 and TRBJ1-1; unclear D gene. Germline V CDR1 and CDR2: SGHDT, YYEEEE. This CDR3 is built from 16 residues. The V end lost 0 bases, the J end lost 1 base, and 13 bases lay between the germline ends. The CDR3 DNA follows: TGTGCCAGCAGCTTGGGTTTCGGTTTACCGAACACTGAAGCTTTCTTT. Translation: CASSLGFGLPNTEAFF. The full variable domain, in which reference TRBV5-6 and TRBJ1-1 provide the parts outside the CDR3, is DAGVTQSPTHLIKTRGQQVTLRCSPKSGHDTVSWYQQALGQGPQFIFQYYEEEERQRGNFPDRFSGHQFPNYSSELNVNALLLGDSALYLCASSLGFGLPNTEAFFGQGTRLTVV.

In this sample, this clone turned up a few times. The V call is TRBV14, the J call TRBJ1-1; D gene unclear. From germline, CDR1 is SGHDN and CDR2 FVKESK. This CDR3 comprises 13 residues. Trimming cost V 5 bases and J 4 bases, with 11 bases left between them. Here the CDR3 DNA reads TGTGCCAGCAGCTACTCGGGGATCACTGAAGCTTTCTTT. This gives the protein CASSYSGITEAFF.

This rearrangement joins TRBV28 to TRBJ2-3, with TRBD2 identical over 10 bases. The CDR3 contains 15 residues. Germline V lookup: CDR1 MDHEN, CDR2 SYDVKM. V gave up 5 bases and J gave up 2 bases; unmatched junction bases: 4. CDR3 coding DNA: TGTGCCAGCAGTGACAGCGGGAGGGCCACAGATACGCAGTATTTT. It yields the protein CASSDSGRATDTQYF.

In regard to this clone: Additional DNA sequences in this sample encode the identical CDR3. The rearrangement links TRBV7-2 to TRBJ2-1; D is uncertain. CDR1 and CDR2 from the germline V gene are SGHTA and FQGNSA. Deletions cut 2 bases from V and 3 bases from J, with 5 bases between. This CDR3 has 13 residues. CDR3 nucleotides: TGTGCCAGCAGCTTATCACTCTACAATGAGCAGTTCTTC. This codes for CASSLSLYNEQFF.

This clone was detected a few times. J is TRBJ2-7 and V is TRBV2; TRBD1 is a possible D gene (5 bases). The CDR3 consists of 13 residues. CDR1 and CDR2 from the germline V gene are SNHLY and FYNNEI. V lost 7 bases, J lost 2 bases, and 12 bases lay in between. CDR3 sequence: CASKHDSPYEQYF. The DNA of the CDR3 is TGTGCCAGCAAGCATGACAGTCCCTACGAGCAGTACTTC.

The J gene is TRBJ2-2, the V gene TRBV14; TRBD2 matches 7 bases. Unmatched junction bases numbered 18, after V lost 8 bases and J lost 6 bases. The CDR3 has 17 residues. Germline CDR1 SGHDN, CDR2 FVKESK. The CDR3 DNA sequence: TGTGCCAGCCCTCGGACTAGTCTACCCATAAGTCCCGGGGAGCTGTTTTTT. Its protein is CASPRTSLPISPGELFF.

This sequence joins TRBV15 and TRBJ2-5; D unresolved. Trimming removed 0 bases from V and 0 bases from J, with 11 bases in between. Germline V gives CDR1 LNHNV, CDR2 YYDKDF (reference sequence). The length of the CDR3 is 16 residues. Here the CDR3 reads CATSRERRRYQETQYF. The CDR3 DNA sequence: TGTGCCACCAGCAGAGAACGTAGGAGATACCAAGAGACCCAGTACTTC.

This chain connects TRBV10-3 to TRBJ2-7; D may be TRBD1 (7 bases). Germline V gives CDR1 ENHRY, CDR2 SYGVKD. V dropped 3 bases and J dropped 3 bases, with 15 bases sitting between them. The length of the CDR3 is 15 residues. The CDR3 DNA is TGTGCCATCAGTGATGGAGGGACAGATAACTACGAGCAGTACTTC. Its translation is CAISDGGTDNYEQYF.

The chain couples TRBV5-1 to TRBJ2-5; D not certain. The V end was cut by 0 bases, the J end by 7 bases, with 13 bases between. This CDR3 has 14 residues. Germline V lookup: CDR1 SGHRS, CDR2 YFSETQ. This CDR3 is CASSLEVPAVTQYF. The CDR3 nucleotides are TGCGCCAGCAGCTTGGAGGTCCCCGCGGTGACCCAGTACTTC.

This clone has a handful of counts. This chain links TRBV27 with TRBJ1-2; 9 bases are a match to TRBD1. This CDR3 region has 14 residues. V gave up 5 bases and J gave up 2 bases; unmatched junction bases: 3. Per germline, CDR1 MNHEY and CDR2 SMNVEV (reference sequence). In nucleotides, the CDR3 is TGTGCCAGCAGTCCTGGACAGGGGAACTATGGCTACACCTTC. Translating it yields CASSPGQGNYGYTF.

The V and J genes are TRBV7-2 and TRBJ1-2; D not certain. V was shortened by 5 bases and J by 1 base, with 8 bases between the two germline ends. The CDR3 length is 13 residues. Germline CDR1 and CDR2: SGHTA and FQGNSA. The chain's CDR3 is CASSQTLNYGYTF. The DNA for the CDR3 is TGTGCCAGCAGCCAAACTCTTAACTATGGCTACACCTTC.

This clone appeared a few times. V and J are TRBV4-2 and TRBJ2-3; D gene uncertain. The CDR3 is made up of 13 amino acids. V dropped 4 bases and J dropped 10 bases, with 15 bases sitting between them. Per the germline V gene, CDR1 is LGHNA and CDR2 is YNFKEQ. For the CDR3, the DNA is TGTGCCAGCAGCCCCGGAGTATGGGATGCGCAGTATTTT. This sequence encodes CASSPGVWDAQYF.

The V and J genes are TRBV5-4 and TRBJ2-5, with D maybe TRBD1 (5 bases). The germline gives CDR1 SGHNT, CDR2 YYREEE (reference sequence). This CDR3 contains 14 residues. V was cut by 3 bases and J by 1 base, with 10 bases left in between. The DNA for the CDR3 is TGTGCCAGCAGCTCCCAGGGTTTCCAAGAGACCCAGTACTTC. Translation gives CASSSQGFQETQYF.

The CDR3 region is CASSQQGGNEKLFF. The CDR3 DNA is TGTGCCAGCAGCCAGCAGGGGGGTAATGAAAAACTGTTTTTT. The chain uses TRBV5-4 and TRBJ1-4; TRBD1 agrees at 7 bases. CDR3 length equals 14 residues. From germline, CDR1 is SGHNT and CDR2 YYREEE (reference sequence). Trimming cost V 4 bases and J 4 bases; bases outside gene matches: 4.

This clone was picked up a small number of times. The J gene is TRBJ2-5, the V gene TRBV29-1; D is uncertain. This CDR3 contains 12 residues. Germline CDR1 reads SQVTM; CDR2 reads ANQGSEA. Trimming cost V 4 bases and J 5 bases, with 11 bases left between them. The CDR3 sequence: CSVGPGRETQYF. DNA of the CDR3: TGCAGCGTTGGCCCTGGGCGGGAGACCCAGTACTTC.

The chain couples TRBV2 to TRBJ1-4; D gene unclear. The CDR3 sequence is 13 residues long. V was cut by 4 bases and J by 2 bases, with 5 bases left in between. Germline V gives CDR1 SNHLY, CDR2 FYNNEI. The DNA of the CDR3 is TGTGCCAGCAGTGGGTGGACTAATGAAAAACTGTTTTTT. Its protein is CASSGWTNEKLFF.